This T cell receptor (beta chain) was profiled in a study of cytomegalovirus exposure and HLA in healthy donors. Study-level information: Roughly 80 million unique TCRs from HLA-typed donors made up an early data release. Across about 400 genotyped donors, about 81% landed in the Caucasian-associated ancestry cluster.

Worth noting for this clone: Its antigen remains unknown.

The primer mix had 60 Vbeta and 13 Jbeta primers. Using immunoSEQ multiplex PCR, the repertoire was profiled, and TCRdb retains in-frame clones only, with some absent. Its listing shows some 89,000 clones. General study results and limits: Productive rates of about 87% or about 30% were seen for most TCR beta V segments in an earlier analysis.

Per germline, CDR1 LGHNT and CDR2 FRNRAP. Trimming cost V 3 bases and J 4 bases, with 12 bases left between them. The CDR3 contains 14 residues. The gene calls are TRBV12-5 and TRBJ1-1, with TRBD1 as a possible D gene (6 bases). The sequence was obtained from a woman in her twenties or thirties in good health and CMV-seronegative. Material: PBMCs. The CDR3 region is CASGFGGQSTEAFF. DNA of the CDR3: TGTGCTAGTGGTTTCGGTGGACAGAGCACTGAAGCTTTCTTT.